The source of this TCR beta chain is a study of identifying expanded T cells in peripheral blood. Collection occurred without any documented infections or immune events in donors. This CDR3 has 13 residues. V was clipped by 3 bases and J by 3 bases, with 8 bases between them. Germline V CDR1 and CDR2: SGHNT, YENEEA. The method was immunoSEQ multiplex PCR; TCRdb's version includes in-frame clones alone and lacks a portion of them. The sample holds more than 45,000 clones, about four fifths seen once. This clonotype was sampled from a person aged 18 to 75 in good health. The sample taken for sequencing was blood. V and J are TRBV11-3 and TRBJ1-1; D may be TRBD1 (5 bases). CDR3 DNA: TGTGCCAGCAGCTTTTCGGGGGACACTGAAGCTTTCTTT. Amino acids: CASSFSGDTEAFF.